This T cell receptor (beta chain) was recorded in a study of patients and donors after allogeneic stem cell transplantation. Germline CDR1 reads SGDLS; CDR2 reads YYNGEE. The CDR3 runs to 12 residues. Deletions cut 6 bases from V and 7 bases from J, with 13 bases between. This clonotype has just a few counts. TCRdb re-called the RT-PCR reads through MiXCR, storing one row per CDR3 protein. The sample holds about 410,000 distinct CDR3 sequences, 16% seen once. The rearrangement links TRBV9 to TRBJ1-2; TRBD1 is a possible D gene (5 bases). Source material: blood, either unsorted or a sorted T cell fraction (not recorded which). The sequence came from a human donor who was either an allogeneic HSCT recipient or a stem cell or donor lymphocyte infusion donor (not recorded which). It is not recorded whose cells these are; they may come from a transplant donor. CDR3 amino acids: CASMGTGFGYTF. CDR3 bases: TGTGCCAGCATGGGGACCGGCTTTGGCTACACCTTC.